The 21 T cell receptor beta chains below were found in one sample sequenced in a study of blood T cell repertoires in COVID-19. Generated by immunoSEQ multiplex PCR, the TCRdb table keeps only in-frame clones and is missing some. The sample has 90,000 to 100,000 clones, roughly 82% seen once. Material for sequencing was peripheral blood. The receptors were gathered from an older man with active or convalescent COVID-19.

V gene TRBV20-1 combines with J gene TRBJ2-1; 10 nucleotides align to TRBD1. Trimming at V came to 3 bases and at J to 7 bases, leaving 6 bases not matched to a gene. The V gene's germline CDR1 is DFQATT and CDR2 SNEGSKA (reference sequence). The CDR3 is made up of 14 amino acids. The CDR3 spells CSASRGQGWNEQFF. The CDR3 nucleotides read TGCAGTGCTAGTAGGGGACAGGGGTGGAATGAGCAGTTCTTC.

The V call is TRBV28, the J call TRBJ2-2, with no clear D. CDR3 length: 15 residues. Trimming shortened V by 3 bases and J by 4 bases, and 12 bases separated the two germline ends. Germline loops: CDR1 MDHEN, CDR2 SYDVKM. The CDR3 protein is CASSLSLRLTGELFF. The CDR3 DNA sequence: TGTGCCAGCAGTTTGTCACTGAGACTCACCGGGGAGCTGTTTTTT.

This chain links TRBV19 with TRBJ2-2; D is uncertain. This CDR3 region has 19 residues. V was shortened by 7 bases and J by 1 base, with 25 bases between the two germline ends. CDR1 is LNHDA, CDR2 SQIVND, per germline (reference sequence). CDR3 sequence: CASTGQTPRSLLNTGELFF. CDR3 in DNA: TGTGCCAGTACTGGGCAAACACCAAGGTCCTTGTTGAACACCGGGGAGCTGTTTTTT.

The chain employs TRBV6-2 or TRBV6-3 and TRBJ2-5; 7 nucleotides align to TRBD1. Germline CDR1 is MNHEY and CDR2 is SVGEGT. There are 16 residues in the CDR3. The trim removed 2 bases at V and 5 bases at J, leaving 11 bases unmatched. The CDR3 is CASSYPDRDQQETQYF. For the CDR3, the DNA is TGTGCCAGCAGTTACCCCGACAGGGACCAGCAGGAGACCCAGTACTTC.

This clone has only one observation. The DNA of the CDR3 is TGTGCCAGTAGTATACACCCGCAGGGGAACACTGAAGCTTTCTTT. Translated: CASSIHPQGNTEAFF. The chain has TRBV19 and TRBJ1-1, with D possibly matching TRBD1 (5 bases). Germline V gene data show CDR1 as LNHDA and CDR2 as SQIVND (reference sequence). The CDR3 is made up of 15 amino acids. The germline V and J ends were trimmed by 2 bases and 1 base, with 11 bases remaining between them.

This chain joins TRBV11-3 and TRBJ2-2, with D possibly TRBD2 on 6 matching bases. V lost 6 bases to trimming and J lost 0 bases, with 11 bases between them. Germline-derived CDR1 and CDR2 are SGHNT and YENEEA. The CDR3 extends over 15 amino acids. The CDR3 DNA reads TGTGCCAGCAGAACCCCGGGAGCGAACACCGGGGAGCTGTTTTTT. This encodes CASRTPGANTGELFF. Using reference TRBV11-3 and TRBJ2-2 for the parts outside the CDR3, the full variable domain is EAGVVQSPRYKIIEKKQPVAFWCNPISGHNTLYWYLQNLGQGPELLIRYENEEAVDDSQLPKDRFSAERLKGVDSTLKIQPAELGDSAVYLCASRTPGANTGELFFGEGSRLTVL.

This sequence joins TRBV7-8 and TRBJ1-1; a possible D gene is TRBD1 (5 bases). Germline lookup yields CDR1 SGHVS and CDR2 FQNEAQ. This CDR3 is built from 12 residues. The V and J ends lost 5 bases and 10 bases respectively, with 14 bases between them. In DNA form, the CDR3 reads TGTGCCAGCAGCCCCATCAGGGTGGCAGCTTTCTTT. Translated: CASSPIRVAAFF. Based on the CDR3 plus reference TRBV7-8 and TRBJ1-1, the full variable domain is GAGVSQSPRYKVAKRGQDVALRCDPISGHVSLFWYQQALGQGPEFLTYFQNEAQLDKSGLPSDRFFAERPEGSVSTLKIQRTQQEDSAVYLCASSPIRVAAFFGQGTRLTVV.

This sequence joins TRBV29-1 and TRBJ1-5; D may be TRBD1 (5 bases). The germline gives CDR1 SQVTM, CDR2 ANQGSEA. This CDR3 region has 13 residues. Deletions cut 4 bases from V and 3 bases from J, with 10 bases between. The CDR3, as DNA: TGCAGCGTTGCTCTGGACAACAATCAGCCCCAGCATTTT. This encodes CSVALDNNQPQHF.

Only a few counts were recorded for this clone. DNA of the CDR3: TGTGCCAGCTCACCCACTTATACAGGGGTCTACGAGCAGTACTTC. Residues: CASSPTYTGVYEQYF. The rearrangement links TRBV6-5 to TRBJ2-7; 7 bases match TRBD1. CDR1 MNHEY and CDR2 SVGAGI come from the germline V gene. The CDR3 is 15 amino acids. With V trimmed by 8 bases and J by 3 bases, 13 bases remained unmatched.

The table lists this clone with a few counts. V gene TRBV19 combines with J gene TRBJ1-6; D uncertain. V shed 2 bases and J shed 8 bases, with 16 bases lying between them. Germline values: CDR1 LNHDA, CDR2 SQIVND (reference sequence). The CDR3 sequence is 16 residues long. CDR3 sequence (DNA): TGTGCCAGTAGTATAACGGGTGGTCAGTTGCATTCACCCCTCCACTTT. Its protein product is CASSITGGQLHSPLHF. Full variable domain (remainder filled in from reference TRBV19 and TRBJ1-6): DGGITQSPKYLFRKEGQNVTLSCEQNLNHDAMYWYRQDPGQGLRLIYYSQIVNDFQKGDIAEGYSVSREKKESFPLTVTSAQKNPTAFYLCASSITGGQLHSPLHFGNGTRLTVT.

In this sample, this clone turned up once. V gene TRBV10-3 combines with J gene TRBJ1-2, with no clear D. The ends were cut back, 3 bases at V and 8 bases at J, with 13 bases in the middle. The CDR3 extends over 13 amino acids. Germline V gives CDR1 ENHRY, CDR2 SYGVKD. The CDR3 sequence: CAISEAAGDGYTF. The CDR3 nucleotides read TGTGCCATCAGTGAAGCGGCGGGAGACGGCTACACCTTC.

This CDR3 reads CASSEPTGANEKLFF. CDR3 nucleotides: TGTGCCAGTAGTGAACCGACAGGGGCTAATGAAAAACTGTTTTTT. This rearrangement joins TRBV19 to TRBJ1-4, with TRBD1 identical over 8 bases. Germline trimming cut 5 bases from V and 3 bases from J; bases unmatched to any gene: 5. The CDR3 is 15 amino acids. Germline V gives CDR1 LNHDA, CDR2 SQIVND (reference sequence).

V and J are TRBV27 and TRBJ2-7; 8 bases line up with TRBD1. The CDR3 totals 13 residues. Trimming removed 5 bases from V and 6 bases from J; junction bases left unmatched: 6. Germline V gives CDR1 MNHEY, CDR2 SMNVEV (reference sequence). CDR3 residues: CASSPRTGSEQYF. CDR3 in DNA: TGTGCCAGCAGTCCGCGGACAGGGAGCGAGCAGTACTTC.

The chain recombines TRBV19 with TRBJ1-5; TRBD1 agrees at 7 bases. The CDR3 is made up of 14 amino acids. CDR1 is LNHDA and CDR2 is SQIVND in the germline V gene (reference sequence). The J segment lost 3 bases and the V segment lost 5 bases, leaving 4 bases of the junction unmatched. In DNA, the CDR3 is TGTGCCAGTAGTGACAGGGAGTTCAATCAGCCCCAGCATTTT. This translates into CASSDREFNQPQHF. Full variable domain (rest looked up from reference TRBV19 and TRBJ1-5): DGGITQSPKYLFRKEGQNVTLSCEQNLNHDAMYWYRQDPGQGLRLIYYSQIVNDFQKGDIAEGYSVSREKKESFPLTVTSAQKNPTAFYLCASSDREFNQPQHFGDGTRLSIL.

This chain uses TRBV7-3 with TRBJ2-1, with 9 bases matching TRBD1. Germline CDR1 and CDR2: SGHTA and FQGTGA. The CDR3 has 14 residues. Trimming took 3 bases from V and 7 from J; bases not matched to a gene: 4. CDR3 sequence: CASSFAGTGNEQFF. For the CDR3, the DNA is TGTGCCAGCAGCTTCGCCGGGACAGGGAATGAGCAGTTCTTC.

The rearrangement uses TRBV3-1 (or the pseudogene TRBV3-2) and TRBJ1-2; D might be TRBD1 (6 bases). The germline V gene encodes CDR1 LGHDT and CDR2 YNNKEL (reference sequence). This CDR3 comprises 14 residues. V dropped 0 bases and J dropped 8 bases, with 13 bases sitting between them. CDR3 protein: CASSQEPPQGGYTF. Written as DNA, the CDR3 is TGTGCCAGCAGCCAAGAACCCCCCCAGGGGGGCTACACCTTC.

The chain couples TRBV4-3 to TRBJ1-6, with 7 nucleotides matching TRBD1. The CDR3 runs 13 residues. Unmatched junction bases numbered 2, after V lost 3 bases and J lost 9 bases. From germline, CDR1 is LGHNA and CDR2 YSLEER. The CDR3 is CASSQGTVSPLHF. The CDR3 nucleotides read TGCGCCAGCAGCCAGGGGACAGTTTCACCCCTCCACTTT.

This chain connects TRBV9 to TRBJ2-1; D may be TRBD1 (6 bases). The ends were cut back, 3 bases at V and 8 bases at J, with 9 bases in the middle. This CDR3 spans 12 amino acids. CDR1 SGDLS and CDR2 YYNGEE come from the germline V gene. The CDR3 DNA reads TGTGCCAGCAGCGGAAGGGGGTATGAGCAGTTCTTC. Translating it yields CASSGRGYEQFF.

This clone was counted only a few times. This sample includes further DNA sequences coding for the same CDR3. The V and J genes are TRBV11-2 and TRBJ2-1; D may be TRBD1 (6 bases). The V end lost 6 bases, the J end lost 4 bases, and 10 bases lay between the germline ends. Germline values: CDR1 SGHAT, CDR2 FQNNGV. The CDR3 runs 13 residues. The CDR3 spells CASRGTSYNEQFF. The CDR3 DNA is TGTGCCAGCAGGGGGACATCATACAATGAGCAGTTCTTC.

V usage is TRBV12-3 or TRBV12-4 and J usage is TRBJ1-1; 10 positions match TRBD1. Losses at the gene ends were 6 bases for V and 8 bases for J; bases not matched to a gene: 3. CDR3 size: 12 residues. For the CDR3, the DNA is TGTGCCAGCAGCCGGGACAGGGGAGAAGCTTTCTTT. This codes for CASSRDRGEAFF.

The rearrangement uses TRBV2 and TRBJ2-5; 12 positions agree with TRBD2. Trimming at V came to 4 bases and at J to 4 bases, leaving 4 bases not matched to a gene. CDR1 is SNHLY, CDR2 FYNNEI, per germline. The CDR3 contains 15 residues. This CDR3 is CASSGASGGAETQYF. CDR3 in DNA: TGTGCCAGCAGTGGGGCTAGCGGGGGGGCAGAGACCCAGTACTTC.